The 20 T cell receptor beta chains below come from one sample, sequenced in a study of T cell changes during pregnancy in multiple sclerosis. Method: immunoSEQ multiplex PCR; TCRdb's copy keeps in-frame clones and lacks some. There are about 110,000 clones in the sample; 92% occur only once, and about 1.6% lies in the top ten. The sequencing here drew on peripheral blood, taken in the third trimester of pregnancy. The receptors come from a female donor with multiple sclerosis, enrolled in a pregnancy study.

The chain joins TRBV30 to TRBJ1-3; D might be TRBD1 (5 bases). This CDR3 is built from 14 residues. Germline assignment: CDR1 GTSNPN and CDR2 SVGIG (reference sequence). The V gene lost 5 bases and the J gene lost 2 bases, with 13 bases spanning the gap. The CDR3 is CAWDLQVTGNTIYF. The CDR3 bases are TGTGCCTGGGACCTACAGGTTACTGGAAACACCATATATTTT. The variable domain in full, completed from reference TRBV30 and TRBJ1-3, reads SQTIHQWPATLVQPVGSPLSLECTVEGTSNPNLYWYRQAAGRGLQLLFYSVGIGQISSEVPQNLSASRPQDRQFILSSKKLLLSDSGFYLCAWDLQVTGNTIYFGEGSWLTVV.

The V gene is TRBV6-6, the J gene TRBJ2-7, with D perhaps TRBD2 (6 bases). Between the trimmed V and J ends, which lost 6 bases and 7 bases, there was a span of 22 bases. Germline CDR1 reads MNHNY; CDR2 reads SVGAGI (reference sequence). This CDR3 is 15 amino acids long. The CDR3 reads CASRPIGGAGGEQYF. The CDR3 DNA reads TGTGCCAGCAGGCCCATCGGGGGAGCGGGTGGGGAGCAGTACTTC.

The rearrangement uses TRBV5-1 and TRBJ2-2; TRBD1 matches 9 bases. The CDR3 runs to 15 residues. V was pared by 4 bases and J by 1 base, with 2 bases of the junction left unmatched. Germline CDR1 SGHRS, CDR2 YFSETQ. CDR3 DNA: TGCGCCAGCAGCAAGGGACAGGGGAACACCGGGGAGCTGTTTTTT. Protein product: CASSKGQGNTGELFF.

V is TRBV6-1 and J is TRBJ1-1; D is unresolved. V was pared by 6 bases and J by 6 bases, with 11 bases between. The CDR3 runs 12 residues. CDR1 is MNHNS and CDR2 is SASEGT in the germline V gene. CDR3 nucleotides: TGTGCCAGCAGCTGGTCGGAGGCTGAAGCTTTCTTT. Translation: CASSWSEAEAFF.

V is TRBV19 and J is TRBJ1-5, with D perhaps matching TRBD1 (5 bases). V was clipped by 5 bases and J by 7 bases, with 15 bases between them. CDR1 is LNHDA, CDR2 SQIVND, per germline (reference sequence). The CDR3 runs to 14 residues. In DNA form, the CDR3 reads TGTGCCAGTAGTGTACAGGCGGCAGGACAGCCCCAGCATTTT. Amino acids: CASSVQAAGQPQHF.

The chain uses TRBV19 and TRBJ2-7, with 7 bases matching TRBD1. CDR1 is LNHDA, CDR2 SQIVND, per germline (reference sequence). CDR3 length equals 13 residues. Trimming removed 2 bases from V and 6 bases from J; junction bases left unmatched: 4. The CDR3 loop reads CASSINRGLEQYF. The CDR3 DNA reads as TGTGCCAGTAGTATAAACAGGGGTCTCGAGCAGTACTTC. Full variable domain (rest looked up from reference TRBV19 and TRBJ2-7): DGGITQSPKYLFRKEGQNVTLSCEQNLNHDAMYWYRQDPGQGLRLIYYSQIVNDFQKGDIAEGYSVSREKKESFPLTVTSAQKNPTAFYLCASSINRGLEQYFGPGTRLTVT.

This sequence joins TRBV4-1 and TRBJ2-1; tentative D call: TRBD1 (6 bases). Deletions cut 4 bases from V and 5 bases from J, with 12 bases between. Germline CDR1 and CDR2: MGHRA and YSYEKL. The CDR3 is 14 amino acids. The DNA of the CDR3 is TGCGCCAGCAGCCTCATGGGGGCCGACAATGAGCAGTTCTTC. This encodes CASSLMGADNEQFF.

The chain carries TRBV9 and TRBJ2-7; 11 nucleotides agree with TRBD2. The CDR3 contains 13 residues. Germline-derived CDR1 and CDR2 are SGDLS and YYNGEE. Losses at the gene ends were 3 bases for V and 11 bases for J; bases not matched to a gene: 7. Here the CDR3 reads CASSAGASGRKYF. CDR3 sequence (DNA): TGTGCCAGCAGCGCTGGGGCTAGCGGGAGGAAGTACTTC.

The chain couples TRBV5-1 to TRBJ2-2; 9 nucleotides agree with TRBD1. Germline V gene data show CDR1 as SGHRS and CDR2 as YFSETQ. V lost 3 bases, J lost 2 bases, and 8 bases stayed unmatched. This CDR3 has 17 amino acids. The CDR3 loop reads CASSWTGQGKNTGELFF. The CDR3, as DNA: TGCGCCAGCAGCTGGACCGGACAGGGGAAAAACACCGGGGAGCTGTTTTTT.

The chain joins TRBV2 to TRBJ2-3; 7 nucleotides match TRBD2. The germline gives CDR1 SNHLY, CDR2 FYNNEI. The junction had 6 bases not matched to a gene; V was cut back by 4 bases and J by 2 bases. The CDR3 spans 15 residues. CDR3 DNA: TGTGCCAGCAGTGGGGCTAGCGGACCCACAGATACGCAGTATTTT. Its translation: CASSGASGPTDTQYF.

The V gene is TRBV28, the J gene TRBJ2-2; 13 bases are shared with TRBD2. This CDR3 is built from 17 residues. Trimming took 0 bases from V and 6 from J; bases not matched to a gene: 4. CDR1 and CDR2 (germline): MDHEN, SYDVKM. CDR3 residues: CASSLWRLAGGPGELFF. The DNA for the CDR3 is TGTGCCAGCAGTTTATGGAGACTAGCGGGAGGACCCGGGGAGCTGTTTTTT.

The chain recombines TRBV7-9 with TRBJ1-1; D unclear. Germline assignment: CDR1 SEHNR and CDR2 FQNEAQ (reference sequence). The CDR3 runs to 13 residues. V was clipped by 1 base and J by 10 bases, with 13 bases between them. This CDR3 reads CASSLETGERAFF. CDR3 nucleotides: TGTGCCAGCAGCTTAGAGACCGGGGAGCGAGCTTTCTTT.

J is TRBJ2-7 and V is TRBV28, with TRBD2 identical over 8 bases. Germline CDR1 MDHEN, CDR2 SYDVKM. CDR3 length: 12 amino acids. J gave up 4 bases and V 6 bases, and 2 bases lay outside the gene matches. The DNA for the CDR3 is TGTGCCAGCAGGGAGCGGGGGTACGAGCAGTACTTC. This sequence encodes CASRERGYEQYF.

CDR3 residues: CAWSHPTGYNSPLHF. The CDR3 nucleotides read TGTGCCTGGAGTCACCCGACAGGGTACAATTCACCCCTCCACTTT. The genes are TRBV30 and TRBJ1-6, with 7 nucleotides matching TRBD1. Germline lookup yields CDR1 GTSNPN and CDR2 SVGIG (reference sequence). Unmatched junction bases numbered 8, after V lost 2 bases and J lost 7 bases. The CDR3 is 15 amino acids.

This clone was detected only once. The rearrangement uses TRBV6-5 and TRBJ2-7; no clear D gene. V shed 5 bases and J shed 7 bases, with 18 bases lying between them. The CDR3 runs to 14 residues. CDR1 and CDR2 from the germline V gene are MNHEY and SVGAGI. This CDR3 is CASSTRIPDGEQYF. CDR3 nucleotide sequence: TGTGCCAGCAGTACCAGGATCCCGGATGGGGAGCAGTACTTC.

The V and J genes are TRBV7-3 and TRBJ2-1; 12 nucleotides match TRBD2. The V gene's germline CDR1 is SGHTA and CDR2 FQGTGA. J gave up 2 bases and V 5 bases, and 10 bases lay outside the gene matches. The CDR3 is 18 amino acids. DNA for the CDR3: TGTGCCAGCAGCCCTCTAGCGGGGGGGCCCGGCGCCTACAATGAGCAGTTCTTC. Its translation is CASSPLAGGPGAYNEQFF.

This rearrangement joins TRBV14 to TRBJ1-1; TRBD1 is a possible D gene (6 bases). Germline lookup yields CDR1 SGHDN and CDR2 FVKESK. This CDR3 is built from 19 residues. Trimming left V 8 bases short and J 0 bases short, with 28 bases between. CDR3 sequence: CASVPPFAVRTVMNTEAFF. CDR3 nucleotide sequence: TGTGCCAGCGTTCCTCCATTTGCTGTTCGGACAGTTATGAACACTGAAGCTTTCTTT. Supplemented by reference TRBV14 and TRBJ1-1, the full variable domain reads EAGVTQFPSHSVIEKGQTVTLRCDPISGHDNLYWYRRVMGKEIKFLLHFVKESKQDESGMPNNRFLAERTGGTYSTLKVQPAELEDSGVYFCASVPPFAVRTVMNTEAFFGQGTRLTVV.

The rearrangement uses TRBV19 and TRBJ2-7, with D maybe TRBD1 (7 bases). The V end lost 5 bases, the J end lost 3 bases, and 20 bases lay between the germline ends. The CDR3 runs 16 residues. Germline V lookup: CDR1 LNHDA, CDR2 SQIVND (reference sequence). The CDR3 coding sequence is TGTGCCAGTAGTGCTGGGAGGACAGGCCGTCTCTACGAGCAGTACTTC. Its protein product is CASSAGRTGRLYEQYF.

The chain employs TRBV7-9 and TRBJ2-4; 11 bases line up with TRBD2. Germline CDR1 reads SEHNR; CDR2 reads FQNEAQ (reference sequence). The CDR3 is 19 amino acids. The V and J ends lost 4 bases and 2 bases, in that order; junction bases with no gene match: 13. The DNA for the CDR3 is TGTGCCAGCAGCTCATATAGCGGGGGGGCAAAGTTATCCAAAAACATTCAGTACTTC. This encodes CASSSYSGGAKLSKNIQYF. The full variable domain, rest sourced from reference TRBV7-9 and TRBJ2-4, is DTGVSQNPRHKITKRGQNVTFRCDPISEHNRLYWYRQTLGQGPEFLTYFQNEAQLEKSRLLSDRFSAERPKGSFSTLEIQRTEQGDSAMYLCASSSYSGGAKLSKNIQYFGAGTRLSVL.

The V call is TRBV6-1, the J call TRBJ2-4; TRBD1 matches at 9 bases. V dropped 6 bases and J dropped 1; count of bases not matched to a gene: 7. This CDR3 contains 16 residues. Germline V gene lookup returns CDR1 MNHNS and CDR2 SASEGT. The DNA of the CDR3 is TGTGCCAGCAGGGAACAGGGGGCAGAGGCCAAAAACATTCAGTACTTC. Its translation: CASREQGAEAKNIQYF.